These 9 T cell receptor beta chains were sequenced from one sample in a study of blood T cell repertoires in COVID-19. Clones were sequenced by immunoSEQ multiplex PCR, and TCRdb holds only the in-frame ones, with some missing. The sample has 180,000 or so clones, roughly 87% seen once. Sample: peripheral blood. The receptors originated from a woman between 50 and 59 years old with acute or convalescent COVID-19.

The chain carries TRBV25-1 and TRBJ1-1; unclear D gene. Looked up from germline, CDR1 is MGHDK and CDR2 is SYGVNS. The CDR3 length is 15 residues. V lost 4 bases and J 5 bases, leaving 17 bases between the germline ends. CDR3 coding DNA: TGTGCCAGCAGTGGGGAGGGCAGATTGGTTACTGAAGCTTTCTTT. Amino acids: CASSGEGRLVTEAFF.

The chain combines TRBV6-5 with TRBJ2-2, with D maybe TRBD1 (5 bases). V was pared by 6 bases and J by 9 bases, with 11 bases between. The CDR3 runs to 12 residues. CDR1 and CDR2 from the germline V gene are MNHEY and SVGAGI. The CDR3 is CASRGASRELFF. DNA of the CDR3: TGTGCCAGCAGAGGGGCCTCGAGGGAGCTGTTTTTT.

V is TRBV15 and J is TRBJ1-2; 7 bases match TRBD1. This CDR3 region has 15 residues. The V gene's germline CDR1 is LNHNV and CDR2 YYDKDF (reference sequence). J was trimmed by 0 bases and V by 4 bases; bases with no gene match: 5. The CDR3 here is CATSKGQSPNYGYTF. The CDR3 DNA reads as TGTGCCACCAGCAAGGGACAGTCCCCTAACTATGGCTACACCTTC.

The rearrangement links TRBV27 to TRBJ2-2; 8 bases fit TRBD2. J gave up 0 bases and V 3 bases, and 3 bases lay outside the gene matches. The CDR3 length is 16 residues. CDR1 is MNHEY and CDR2 is SMNVEV in the germline V gene (reference sequence). The CDR3 protein is CASSFAGGSNTGELFF. CDR3 DNA: TGTGCCAGCAGTTTTGCGGGGGGTTCGAACACCGGGGAGCTGTTTTTT.

The chain links TRBV7-3 to TRBJ2-5; D unclear. Germline CDR1 is SGHTA and CDR2 is FQGTGA. This CDR3 is built from 13 residues. V lost 5 bases to trimming and J lost 3 bases, with 10 bases between them. Here the CDR3 DNA reads TGTGCCAGCAGCGCGTTTAACGAAGAGACCCAGTACTTC. Amino acids: CASSAFNEETQYF.

The CDR3 DNA follows: TGTGCCAGCAGCCGAATCCCGGGGGGTACTGAAGCTTTCTTT. This encodes CASSRIPGGTEAFF. V usage is TRBV3-1 (or the pseudogene TRBV3-2) and J usage is TRBJ1-1; maybe TRBD1 (5 bases). V shed 4 bases and J shed 5 bases, with 14 bases lying between them. Germline V gives CDR1 LGHDT, CDR2 YNNKEL (reference sequence). CDR3 length: 14 amino acids.

This clone has just a few counts. The CDR3 here is CASSLPRGNGYTF. The CDR3 DNA sequence: TGTGCCAGCAGTTTACCCAGGGGGAATGGCTACACCTTC. This chain connects TRBV12-3 or TRBV12-4 to TRBJ1-2, with 7 bases that match TRBD1. V dropped 2 bases and J dropped 6; count of bases not matched to a gene: 3. The CDR3 loop spans 13 amino acids.

Worth noting for this clone: Other DNA sequences within the sample encode an identical CDR3. The V and J genes are TRBV7-9 and TRBJ2-3, with TRBD2 matching 11 bases. Germline values: CDR1 SEHNR, CDR2 FQNEAQ (reference sequence). The CDR3 totals 15 residues. V dropped 2 bases and J dropped 3; count of bases not matched to a gene: 1. The CDR3 here is CASSLLAGGTDTQYF. DNA for the CDR3: TGTGCCAGCAGCTTACTAGCGGGAGGAACAGATACGCAGTATTTT.

CDR3 sequence reads: CASSPMGQGSPSGGYTF. The DNA of the CDR3 is TGTGCCAGCAGCCCTATGGGACAGGGCTCACCCTCGGGCGGCTACACCTTC. The genes are TRBV7-8 and TRBJ1-2, with 9 bases matching TRBD1. Losses at the gene ends were 5 bases for V and 8 bases for J; bases not matched to a gene: 18. The CDR3 runs to 17 residues. Germline V gene sequence: CDR1 SGHVS, CDR2 FQNEAQ.